This TCR beta chain was observed in a study of tumor and adjacent non-tumor tissue in lung cancer. About the study: Patients comprised about a dozen adenocarcinoma, a couple of squamous cell carcinoma and 1 small cell lung cancer. Study-wide points: Compared with tumor, normal lung showed significantly lower TCR diversity. Higher tumor TCR diversity was associated with shorter survival. Normal lung showed higher cumulative top 100 clone frequency than tumor.

No cell sorting was done before RNA was extracted from the tissue. The library came from three nested PCR rounds adapted from ARM-PCR protocols. TCRdb reanalysed the multiplex PCR reads using MiXCR and keeps one entry per CDR3 protein. The top ten clones hold 18% of a sample with about 93,000 distinct CDR3 sequences, approximately 65% of them seen once. For this clonotype: Its antigen is still unknown. The junction shows a germline mismatch at one end, possibly a read error.

The sample was lung tumor tissue. This sequence originates from a man aged 55 to 70 with non-small cell lung cancer.

CDR3 sequence reads: CATSRDLVTDAQYF. The DNA of the CDR3 is TGTGCCACCAGCAGAGATCTAGTCACAGATGCGCAGTATTTT. This chain joins TRBV15 and TRBJ2-3, with D unresolved. CDR1 and CDR2 from the germline V gene are LNHNV and YYDKDF (reference sequence). The CDR3 extends over 14 amino acids.